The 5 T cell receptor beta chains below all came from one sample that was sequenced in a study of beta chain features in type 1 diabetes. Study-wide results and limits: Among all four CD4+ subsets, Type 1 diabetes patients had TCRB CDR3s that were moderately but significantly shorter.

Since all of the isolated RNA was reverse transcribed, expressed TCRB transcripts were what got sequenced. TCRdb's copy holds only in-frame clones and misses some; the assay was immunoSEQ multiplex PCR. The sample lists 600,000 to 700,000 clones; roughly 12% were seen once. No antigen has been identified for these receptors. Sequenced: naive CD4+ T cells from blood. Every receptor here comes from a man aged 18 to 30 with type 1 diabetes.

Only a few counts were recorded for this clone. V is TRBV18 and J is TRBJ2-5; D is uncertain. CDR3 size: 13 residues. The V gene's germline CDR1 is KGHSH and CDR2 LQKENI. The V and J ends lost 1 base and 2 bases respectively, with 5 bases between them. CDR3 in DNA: TGTGCCAGCTCACCACTACCTCAAGAGACCCAGTACTTC. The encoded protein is CASSPLPQETQYF.

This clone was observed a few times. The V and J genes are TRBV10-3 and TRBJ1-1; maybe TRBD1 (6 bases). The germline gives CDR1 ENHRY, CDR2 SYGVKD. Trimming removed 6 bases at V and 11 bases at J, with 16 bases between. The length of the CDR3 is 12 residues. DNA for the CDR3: TGTGCCATCAGGACCCTCAGAGGGGGTGCTTTCTTT. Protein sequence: CAIRTLRGGAFF.

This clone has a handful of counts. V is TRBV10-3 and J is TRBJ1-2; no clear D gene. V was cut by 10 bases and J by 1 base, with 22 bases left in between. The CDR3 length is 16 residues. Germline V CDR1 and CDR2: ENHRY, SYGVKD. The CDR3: CATGHGDPRHNYGYTF. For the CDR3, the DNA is TGTGCCACCGGTCATGGGGATCCCCGCCATAACTATGGCTACACCTTC.

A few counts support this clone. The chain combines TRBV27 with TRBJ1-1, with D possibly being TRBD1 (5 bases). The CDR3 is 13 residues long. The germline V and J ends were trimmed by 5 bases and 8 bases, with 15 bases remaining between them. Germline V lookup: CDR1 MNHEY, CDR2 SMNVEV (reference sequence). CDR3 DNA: TGTGCCAGCAGTCCCAGGGCAGGATGGGAAGCTTTCTTT. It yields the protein CASSPRAGWEAFF.

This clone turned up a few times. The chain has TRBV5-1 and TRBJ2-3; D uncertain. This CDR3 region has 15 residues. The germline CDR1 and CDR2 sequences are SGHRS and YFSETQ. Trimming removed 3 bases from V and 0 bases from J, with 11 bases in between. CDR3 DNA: TGCGCCAGCAGCTCCGACGGTACTAGCACAGATACGCAGTATTTT. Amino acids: CASSSDGTSTDTQYF.